The source of this T cell receptor (beta chain) is a study of CD8+CD57+ T cells in acquired aplastic anemia. Study-level background: Sorted CD4+ and CD8+ cells gave an average of around 3 ug of DNA.

Template material for TCR beta VDJ and CDR3 profiling consisted of genomic DNA. One entry per CDR3 protein, called by TCRdb with MiXCR from the reads. The top ten hold around 3.2% of the sample, which has 150,000 to 200,000 distinct CDR3 sequences, around half seen once. CDR3 size: 13 residues. V was clipped by 4 bases and J by 2 bases, with 9 bases between them. Looked up from germline, CDR1 is SGHTA and CDR2 is FQGNSA. The sequenced patients had an expansion of CD8+CD57+ cells seen by flow cytometry. There were no patients without severe acquired aplastic anemia. Patients had not yet gotten any therapy when their blood was taken for sampling. This clonotype was found many times.

The J gene is TRBJ2-7, the V gene TRBV7-2; possible D gene TRBD2, 5 bases. Material: sorted CD4+, CD8+, or CD8+CD57+ T cells (not recorded which) from PBMCs. The sequence was collected from a human donor with aplastic anemia. The CDR3 DNA reads as TGTGCCAGCAGCTCAACCGGGACCTACGAGCAGTACTTC. As protein: CASSSTGTYEQYF.